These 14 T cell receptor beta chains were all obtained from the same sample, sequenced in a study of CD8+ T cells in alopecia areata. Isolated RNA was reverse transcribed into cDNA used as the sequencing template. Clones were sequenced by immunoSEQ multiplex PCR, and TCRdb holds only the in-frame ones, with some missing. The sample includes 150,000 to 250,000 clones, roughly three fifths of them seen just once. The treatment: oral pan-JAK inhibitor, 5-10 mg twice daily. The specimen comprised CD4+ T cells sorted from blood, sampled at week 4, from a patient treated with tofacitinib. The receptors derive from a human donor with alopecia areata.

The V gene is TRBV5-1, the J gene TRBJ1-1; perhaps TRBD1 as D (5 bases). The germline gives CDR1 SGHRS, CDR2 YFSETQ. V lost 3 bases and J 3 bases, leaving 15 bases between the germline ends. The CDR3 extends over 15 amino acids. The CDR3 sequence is CASSWGRSSDTEAFF. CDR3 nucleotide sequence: TGCGCCAGCAGCTGGGGGAGGTCCTCTGACACTGAAGCTTTCTTT.

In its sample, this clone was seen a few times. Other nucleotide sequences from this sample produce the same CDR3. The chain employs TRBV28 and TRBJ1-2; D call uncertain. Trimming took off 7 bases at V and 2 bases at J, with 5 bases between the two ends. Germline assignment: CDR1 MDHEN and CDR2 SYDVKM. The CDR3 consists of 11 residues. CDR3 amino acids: CASTGNYGYTF. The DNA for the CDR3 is TGTGCCAGCACCGGAAACTATGGCTACACCTTC.

CDR3 loop: CAAGRSAEAFF. CDR3 bases: TGTGCCGCGGGGAGAAGCGCTGAAGCTTTCTTT. The chain carries TRBV30 and TRBJ1-1; D uncertain. Germline lookup yields CDR1 GTSNPN and CDR2 SVGIG (reference sequence). CDR3 length: 11 amino acids. The V end lost 8 bases, the J end lost 6 bases, and 13 bases lay between the germline ends.

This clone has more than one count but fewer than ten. The CDR3, as DNA: TGTGCCAGCAGCTACTCAGGGTTGAATCAGCCCCAGCATTTT. This translates into CASSYSGLNQPQHF. The V call is TRBV7-9, the J call TRBJ1-5; perhaps TRBD1 as D (5 bases). Germline values: CDR1 SEHNR, CDR2 FQNEAQ (reference sequence). V was trimmed by 4 bases and J by 4 bases, leaving 11 bases between them. This CDR3 comprises 14 residues.

The DNA for the CDR3 is TGTGCCAGCTCTTACTCGACAGTCGGTACCGGGGAGCTGTTTTTT. As protein: CASSYSTVGTGELFF. This chain connects TRBV28 to TRBJ2-2, with D tentatively TRBD1 (5 bases). The CDR3 is made up of 15 amino acids. V lost 8 bases and J 5 bases, leaving 18 bases between the germline ends. Looked up from germline, CDR1 is MDHEN and CDR2 is SYDVKM.

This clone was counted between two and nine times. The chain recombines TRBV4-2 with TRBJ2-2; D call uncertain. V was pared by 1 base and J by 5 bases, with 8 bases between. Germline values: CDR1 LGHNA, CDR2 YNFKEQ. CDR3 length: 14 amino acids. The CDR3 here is CASSQVYTTGELFF. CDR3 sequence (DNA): TGTGCCAGCAGCCAAGTTTATACGACCGGGGAGCTGTTTTTT.

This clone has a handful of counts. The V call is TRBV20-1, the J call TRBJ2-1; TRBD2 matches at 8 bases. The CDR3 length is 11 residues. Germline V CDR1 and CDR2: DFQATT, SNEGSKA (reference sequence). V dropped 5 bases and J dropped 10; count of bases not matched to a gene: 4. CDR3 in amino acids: CSASGGAEQFF. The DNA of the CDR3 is TGCAGTGCTTCGGGGGGGGCGGAGCAGTTCTTC.

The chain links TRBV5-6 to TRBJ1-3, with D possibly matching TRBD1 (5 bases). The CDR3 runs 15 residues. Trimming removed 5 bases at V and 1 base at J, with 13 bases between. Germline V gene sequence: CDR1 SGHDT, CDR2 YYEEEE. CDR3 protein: CASSRGEASGNTIYF. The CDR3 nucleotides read TGTGCCAGCAGTCGAGGGGAGGCTTCTGGAAACACCATATATTTT.

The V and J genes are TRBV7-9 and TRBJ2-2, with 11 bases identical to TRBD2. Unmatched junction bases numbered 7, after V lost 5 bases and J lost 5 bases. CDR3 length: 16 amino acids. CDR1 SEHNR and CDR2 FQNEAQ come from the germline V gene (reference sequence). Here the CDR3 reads CASSPGLAEPTGELFF. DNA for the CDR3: TGTGCCAGCAGCCCGGGACTAGCGGAGCCTACCGGGGAGCTGTTTTTT.

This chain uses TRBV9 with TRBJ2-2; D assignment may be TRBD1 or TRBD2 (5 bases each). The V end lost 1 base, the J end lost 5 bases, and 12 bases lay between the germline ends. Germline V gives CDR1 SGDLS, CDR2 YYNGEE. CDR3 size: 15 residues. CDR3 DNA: TGTGCCAGCAGCGTACTGGGACGGGAAACCGGGGAGCTGTTTTTT. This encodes CASSVLGRETGELFF.

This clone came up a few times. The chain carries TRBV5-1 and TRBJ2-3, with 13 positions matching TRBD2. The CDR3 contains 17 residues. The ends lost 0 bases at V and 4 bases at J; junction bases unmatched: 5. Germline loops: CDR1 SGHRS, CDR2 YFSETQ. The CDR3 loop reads CASSLAGLAGAADTQYF. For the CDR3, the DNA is TGCGCCAGCAGCTTGGCCGGACTAGCGGGGGCAGCAGATACGCAGTATTTT.

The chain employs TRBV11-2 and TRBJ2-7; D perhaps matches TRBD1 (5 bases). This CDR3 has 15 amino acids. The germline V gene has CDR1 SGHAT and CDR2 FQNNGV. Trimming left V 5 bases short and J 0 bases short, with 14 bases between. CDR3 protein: CASSDSGISSYEQYF. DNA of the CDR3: TGTGCCAGCAGCGACAGTGGCATAAGCTCCTACGAGCAGTACTTC.

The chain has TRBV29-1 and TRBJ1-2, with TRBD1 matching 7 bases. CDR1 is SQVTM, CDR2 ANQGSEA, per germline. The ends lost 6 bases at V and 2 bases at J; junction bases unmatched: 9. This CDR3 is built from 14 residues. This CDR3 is CSVKGQYLNYGYTF. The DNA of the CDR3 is TGCAGCGTGAAGGGACAGTATCTAAACTATGGCTACACCTTC. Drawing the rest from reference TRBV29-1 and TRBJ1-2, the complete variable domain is SAVISQKPSRDICQRGTSLTIQCQVDSQVTMMFWYRQQPGQSLTLIATANQGSEATYESGFVIDKFPISRPNLTFSTLTVSNMSPEDSSIYLCSVKGQYLNYGYTFGSGTRLTVV.

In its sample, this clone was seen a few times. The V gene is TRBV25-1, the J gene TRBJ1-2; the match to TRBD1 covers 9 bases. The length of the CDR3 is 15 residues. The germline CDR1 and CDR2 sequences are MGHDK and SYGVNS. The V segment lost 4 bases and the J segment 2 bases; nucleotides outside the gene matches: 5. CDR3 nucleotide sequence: TGTGCCAGCAGTGGACCGGGACAGGGAAACTATGGCTACACCTTC. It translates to CASSGPGQGNYGYTF.